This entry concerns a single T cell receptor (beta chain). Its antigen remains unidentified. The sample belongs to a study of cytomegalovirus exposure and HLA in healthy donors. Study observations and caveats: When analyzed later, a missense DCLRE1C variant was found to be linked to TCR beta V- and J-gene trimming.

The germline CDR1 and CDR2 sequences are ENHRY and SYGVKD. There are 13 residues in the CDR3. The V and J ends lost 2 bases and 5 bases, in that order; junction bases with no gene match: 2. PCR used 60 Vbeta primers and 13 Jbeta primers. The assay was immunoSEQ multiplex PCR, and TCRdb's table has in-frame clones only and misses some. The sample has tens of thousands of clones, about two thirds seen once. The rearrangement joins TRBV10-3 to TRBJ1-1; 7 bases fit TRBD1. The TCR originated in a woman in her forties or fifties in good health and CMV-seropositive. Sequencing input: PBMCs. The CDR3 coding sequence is TGTGCCATCAGTGAGGCAGGGGGTACTGAAGCTTTCTTT. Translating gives CAISEAGGTEAFF.